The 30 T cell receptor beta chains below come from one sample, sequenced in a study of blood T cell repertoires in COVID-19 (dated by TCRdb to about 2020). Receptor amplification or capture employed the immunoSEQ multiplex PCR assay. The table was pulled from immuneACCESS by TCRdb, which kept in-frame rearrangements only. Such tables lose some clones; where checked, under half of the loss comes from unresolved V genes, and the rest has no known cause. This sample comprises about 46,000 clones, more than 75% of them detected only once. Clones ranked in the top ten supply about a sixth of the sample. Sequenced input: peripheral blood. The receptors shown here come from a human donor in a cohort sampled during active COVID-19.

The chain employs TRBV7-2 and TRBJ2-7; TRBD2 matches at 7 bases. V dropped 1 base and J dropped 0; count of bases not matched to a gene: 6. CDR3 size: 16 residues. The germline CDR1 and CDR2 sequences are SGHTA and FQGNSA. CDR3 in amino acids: CASSLDLAVSSYEQYF. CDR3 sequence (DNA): TGTGCCAGCAGCTTAGATCTAGCGGTGAGCTCCTACGAGCAGTACTTC.

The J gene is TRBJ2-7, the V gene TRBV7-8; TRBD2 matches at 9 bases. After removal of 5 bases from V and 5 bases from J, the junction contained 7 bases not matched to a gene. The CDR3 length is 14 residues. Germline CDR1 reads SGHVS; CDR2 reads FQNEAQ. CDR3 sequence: CASSESGRSNEQYF. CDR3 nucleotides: TGTGCCAGCAGCGAAAGCGGGAGGTCGAACGAGCAGTACTTC.

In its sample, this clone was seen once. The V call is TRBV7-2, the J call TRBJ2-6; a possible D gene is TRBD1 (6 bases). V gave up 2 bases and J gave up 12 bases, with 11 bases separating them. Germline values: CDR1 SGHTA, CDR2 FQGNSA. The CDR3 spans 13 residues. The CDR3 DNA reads TGTGCCAGCAGCTTACGCCAGGGGCGCGTCCTGACTTTC. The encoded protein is CASSLRQGRVLTF.

In DNA, the CDR3 is TGTGCCAGCAAAACGGCGGCACCCCGCTACACCTTC. Translation: CASKTAAPRYTF. V gene TRBV28 combines with J gene TRBJ1-2, with D unresolved. Per the germline V gene, CDR1 is MDHEN and CDR2 is SYDVKM. This CDR3 region has 12 residues. Trimming removed 7 bases at V and 9 bases at J, with 15 bases between.

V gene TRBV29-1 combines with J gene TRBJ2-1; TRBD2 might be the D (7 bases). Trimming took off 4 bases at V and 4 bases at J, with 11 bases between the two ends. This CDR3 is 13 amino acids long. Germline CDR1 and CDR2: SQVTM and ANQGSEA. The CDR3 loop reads CSVGGGLYNEQFF. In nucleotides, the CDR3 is TGCAGCGTTGGGGGGGGCCTTTACAATGAGCAGTTCTTC.

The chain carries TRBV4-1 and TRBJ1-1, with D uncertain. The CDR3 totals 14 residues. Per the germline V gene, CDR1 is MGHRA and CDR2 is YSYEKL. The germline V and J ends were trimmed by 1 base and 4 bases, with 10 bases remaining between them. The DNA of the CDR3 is TGCGCCAGCAGCCAAGCTCGAGGCCCCACTGAAGCTTTCTTT. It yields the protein CASSQARGPTEAFF.

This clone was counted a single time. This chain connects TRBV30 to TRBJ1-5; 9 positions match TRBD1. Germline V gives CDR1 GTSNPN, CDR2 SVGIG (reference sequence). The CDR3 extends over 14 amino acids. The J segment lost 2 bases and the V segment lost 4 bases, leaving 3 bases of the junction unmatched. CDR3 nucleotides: TGTGCCTGGATGGACAGGGGTGGCAATCAGCCCCAGCATTTT. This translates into CAWMDRGGNQPQHF.

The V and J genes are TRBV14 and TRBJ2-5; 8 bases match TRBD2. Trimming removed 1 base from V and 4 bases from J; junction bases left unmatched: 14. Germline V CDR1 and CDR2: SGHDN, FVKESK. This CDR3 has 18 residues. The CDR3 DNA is TGTGCCAGCAGCCAAGTTAGGACAGCGGGGGCGAGGATAGAGACCCAGTACTTC. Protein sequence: CASSQVRTAGARIETQYF. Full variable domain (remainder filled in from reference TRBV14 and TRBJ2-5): EAGVTQFPSHSVIEKGQTVTLRCDPISGHDNLYWYRRVMGKEIKFLLHFVKESKQDESGMPNNRFLAERTGGTYSTLKVQPAELEDSGVYFCASSQVRTAGARIETQYFGPGTRLLVL.

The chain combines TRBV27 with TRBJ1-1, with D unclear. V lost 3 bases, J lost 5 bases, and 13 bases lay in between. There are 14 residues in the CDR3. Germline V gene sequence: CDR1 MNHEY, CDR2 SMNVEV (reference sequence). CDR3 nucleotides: TGTGCCAGCAGTTTGCGGGCCGGAGGTACTGAAGCTTTCTTT. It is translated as CASSLRAGGTEAFF.

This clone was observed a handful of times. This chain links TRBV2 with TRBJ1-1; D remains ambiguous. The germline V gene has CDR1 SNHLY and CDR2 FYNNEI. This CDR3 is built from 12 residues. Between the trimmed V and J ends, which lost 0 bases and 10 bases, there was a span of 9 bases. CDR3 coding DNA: TGTGCCAGCAGTGAAGCGTGGGCAAGAGCTTTCTTT. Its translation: CASSEAWARAFF.

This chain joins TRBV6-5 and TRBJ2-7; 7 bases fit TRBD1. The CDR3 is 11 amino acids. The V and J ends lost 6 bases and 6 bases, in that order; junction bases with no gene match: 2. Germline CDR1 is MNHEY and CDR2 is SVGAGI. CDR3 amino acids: CASSDRVEQYF. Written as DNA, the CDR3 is TGTGCCAGCAGCGACAGGGTCGAGCAGTACTTC.

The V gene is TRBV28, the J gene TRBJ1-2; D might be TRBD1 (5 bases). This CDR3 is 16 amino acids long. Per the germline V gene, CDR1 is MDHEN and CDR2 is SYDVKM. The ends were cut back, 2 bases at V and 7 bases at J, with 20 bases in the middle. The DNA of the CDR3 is TGTGCCAGCAGTTTAGTGGGGGGGATGGTGATCGGTGGCTACACCTTC. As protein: CASSLVGGMVIGGYTF.

Here the CDR3 reads CASSTPRGPTQNNEQFF. The CDR3 DNA sequence: TGTGCCAGCAGCACACCCAGGGGGCCAACTCAGAACAATGAGCAGTTCTTC. The chain couples TRBV7-8 to TRBJ2-1, with TRBD1 matching 8 bases. CDR1 SGHVS and CDR2 FQNEAQ come from the germline V gene. CDR3 length: 17 residues. The V segment lost 5 bases and the J segment 5 bases; nucleotides outside the gene matches: 14.

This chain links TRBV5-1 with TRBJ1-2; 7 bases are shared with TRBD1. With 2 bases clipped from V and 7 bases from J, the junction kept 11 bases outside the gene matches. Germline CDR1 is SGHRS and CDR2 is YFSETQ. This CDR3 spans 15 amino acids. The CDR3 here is CASSLQPGTEGGYTF. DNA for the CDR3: TGCGCCAGCAGCTTACAACCAGGGACAGAGGGTGGCTACACCTTC.

For the CDR3, the DNA is TGTGCCTGGAGTGCCCAACAACAAGCTTTCTTT. This sequence encodes CAWSAQQQAFF. The genes are TRBV30 and TRBJ1-1; D not resolved. CDR1 is GTSNPN and CDR2 is SVGIG in the germline V gene (reference sequence). The CDR3 runs to 11 residues. V shed 1 base and J shed 9 bases, with 9 bases lying between them.

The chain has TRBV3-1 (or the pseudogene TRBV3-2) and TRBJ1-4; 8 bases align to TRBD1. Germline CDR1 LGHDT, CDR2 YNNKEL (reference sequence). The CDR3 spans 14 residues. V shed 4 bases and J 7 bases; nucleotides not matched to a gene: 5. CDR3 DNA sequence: TGTGCCAGCAGCCCCAGGGGGCAGGGTGAAAAACTGTTTTTT. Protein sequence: CASSPRGQGEKLFF.

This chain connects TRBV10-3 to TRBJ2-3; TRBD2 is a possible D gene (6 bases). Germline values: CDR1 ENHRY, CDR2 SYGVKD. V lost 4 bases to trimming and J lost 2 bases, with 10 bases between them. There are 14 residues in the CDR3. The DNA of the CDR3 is TGTGCCATCAGTGGGGACTCCGCCACAGATACGCAGTATTTT. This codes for CAISGDSATDTQYF.

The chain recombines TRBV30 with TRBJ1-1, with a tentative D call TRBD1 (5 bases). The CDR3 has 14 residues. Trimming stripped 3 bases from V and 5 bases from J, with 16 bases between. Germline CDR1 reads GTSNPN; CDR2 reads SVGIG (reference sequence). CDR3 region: CAWSAVKGWTEAFF. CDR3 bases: TGTGCCTGGAGCGCCGTAAAGGGGTGGACTGAAGCTTTCTTT.

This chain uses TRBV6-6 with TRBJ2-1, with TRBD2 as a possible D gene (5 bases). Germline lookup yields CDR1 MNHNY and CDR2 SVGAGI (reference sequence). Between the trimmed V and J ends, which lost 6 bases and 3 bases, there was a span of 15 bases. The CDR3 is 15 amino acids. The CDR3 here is CASRLGETNYNEQFF. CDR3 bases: TGTGCCAGCAGGCTCGGGGAGACTAACTACAATGAGCAGTTCTTC.

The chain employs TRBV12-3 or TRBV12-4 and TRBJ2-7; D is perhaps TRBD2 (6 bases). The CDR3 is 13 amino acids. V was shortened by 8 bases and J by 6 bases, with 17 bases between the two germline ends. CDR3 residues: CASGWGVPLEQYF. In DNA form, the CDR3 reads TGTGCCAGCGGGTGGGGGGTCCCCCTCGAGCAGTACTTC.

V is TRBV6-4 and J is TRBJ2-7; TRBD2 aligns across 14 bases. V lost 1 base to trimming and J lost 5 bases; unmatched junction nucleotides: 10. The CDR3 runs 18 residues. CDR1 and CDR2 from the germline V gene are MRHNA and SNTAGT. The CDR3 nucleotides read TGTGCCAGCAGTGACTTCGGACTAGCGGGGGGAAATTTGCACGAGCAGTACTTC. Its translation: CASSDFGLAGGNLHEQYF.

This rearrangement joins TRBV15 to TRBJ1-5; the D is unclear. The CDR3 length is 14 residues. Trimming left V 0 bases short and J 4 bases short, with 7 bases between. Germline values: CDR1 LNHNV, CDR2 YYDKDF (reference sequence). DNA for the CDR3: TGTGCCACCAGCAGAGATCGCGGTAATCAGCCCCAGCATTTT. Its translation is CATSRDRGNQPQHF.

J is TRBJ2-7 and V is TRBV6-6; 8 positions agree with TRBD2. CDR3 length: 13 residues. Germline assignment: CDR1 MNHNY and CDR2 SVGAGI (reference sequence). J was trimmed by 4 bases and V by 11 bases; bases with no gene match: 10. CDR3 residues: CASGRAGEYEQYF. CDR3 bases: TGTGCCTCGGGTCGAGCGGGGGAGTACGAGCAGTACTTC.

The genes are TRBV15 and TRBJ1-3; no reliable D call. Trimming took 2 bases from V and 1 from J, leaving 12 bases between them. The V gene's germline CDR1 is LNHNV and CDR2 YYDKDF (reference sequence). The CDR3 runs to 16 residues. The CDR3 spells CATSRPGSISGNTIYF. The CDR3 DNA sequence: TGTGCCACCAGCAGACCAGGCAGCATTTCTGGAAACACCATATATTTT.

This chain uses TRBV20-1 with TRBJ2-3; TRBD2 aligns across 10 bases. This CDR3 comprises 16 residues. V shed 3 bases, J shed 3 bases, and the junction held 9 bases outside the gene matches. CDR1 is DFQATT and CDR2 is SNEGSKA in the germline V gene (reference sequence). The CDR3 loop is CSASLSGGARTDTQYF. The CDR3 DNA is TGCAGTGCTAGTTTGAGCGGGGGGGCCCGTACAGATACGCAGTATTTT.

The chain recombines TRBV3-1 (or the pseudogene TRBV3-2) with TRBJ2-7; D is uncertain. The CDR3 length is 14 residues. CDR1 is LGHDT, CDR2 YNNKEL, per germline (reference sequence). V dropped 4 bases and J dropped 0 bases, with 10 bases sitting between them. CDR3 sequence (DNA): TGTGCCAGCAGCCCGCCCTCTAGCTCCTACGAGCAGTACTTC. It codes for CASSPPSSSYEQYF.

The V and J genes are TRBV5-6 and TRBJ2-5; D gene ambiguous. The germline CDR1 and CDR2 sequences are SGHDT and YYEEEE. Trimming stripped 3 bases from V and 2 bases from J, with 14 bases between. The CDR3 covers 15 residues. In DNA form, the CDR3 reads TGTGCCAGCAGCTCCCAGGTTCGAAGACAAGAGACCCAGTACTTC. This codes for CASSSQVRRQETQYF.

This CDR3 reads CASSLFRDSHEQFF. The DNA of the CDR3 is TGTGCCAGCAGCTTATTCCGGGATTCCCATGAGCAGTTCTTC. The chain joins TRBV7-2 to TRBJ2-1, with a possible D match to TRBD2 (5 bases). CDR1 is SGHTA and CDR2 is FQGNSA in the germline V gene. CDR3 length: 14 residues. The V gene lost 2 bases and the J gene lost 8 bases, with 13 bases spanning the gap.

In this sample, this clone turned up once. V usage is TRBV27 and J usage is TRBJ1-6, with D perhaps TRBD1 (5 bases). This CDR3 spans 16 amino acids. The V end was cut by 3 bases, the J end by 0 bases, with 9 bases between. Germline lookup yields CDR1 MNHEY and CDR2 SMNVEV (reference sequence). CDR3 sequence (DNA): TGTGCCAGCAGTTTGTACGGGGGCTCCTATAATTCACCCCTCCACTTT. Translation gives CASSLYGGSYNSPLHF.

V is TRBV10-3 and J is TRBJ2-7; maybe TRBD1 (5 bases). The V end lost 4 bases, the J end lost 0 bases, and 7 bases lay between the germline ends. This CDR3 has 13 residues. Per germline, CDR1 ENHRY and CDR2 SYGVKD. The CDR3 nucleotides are TGTGCCATCAGTGTGACAGTCTCCTACGAGCAGTACTTC. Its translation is CAISVTVSYEQYF.